What follows are 16 T cell receptor beta chains derived from one specimen sequenced in a study of blood T cells in healthy people across ages (dated by TCRdb to the mid-2010s). Libraries came from 5' RACE. The sample was run on an Illumina HiSeq 2500. A second PCR of roughly 7 to 11 cycles was performed with a sample-barcoded 5' primer and a J-beta primer mix. Through fastp at Q25 and MiXCR, TCRdb rebuilt clones from the public reads, retaining in-frame beta chains. All rows with the same CDR3 protein become a single entry with the most common DNA and genes. The sample table lists roughly 1,500,000 distinct CDR3 sequences, around 39% of them with a count of one. Roughly 7.9% of the sample is taken by the ten largest. Source material: blood. These receptors were obtained from a woman between 18 and 29 years old in good health.

V usage is TRBV12-3 or TRBV12-4 and J usage is TRBJ2-5; D is undetermined. The CDR3 contains 11 residues. Trimming took off 5 bases at V and 5 bases at J, with 6 bases between the two ends. The CDR3 sequence is CASSTMETQYF. Written as DNA, the CDR3 is TGTGCCAGCAGTACCATGGAGACCCAGTACTTC.

The CDR3 loop reads CASSDRTSGGSDEQYF. CDR3 coding DNA: TGTGCCAGCAGTGATCGGACTAGCGGGGGATCCGACGAGCAGTACTTC. The rearrangement uses TRBV2 and TRBJ2-5, with TRBD2 identical over 13 bases. The closer fit of TRBJ2-7 to the DNA end suggests the J call may be wrong. Germline CDR1 reads SNHLY; CDR2 reads FYNNEI. This CDR3 has 16 residues.

The rearrangement uses TRBV9 and TRBJ2-7; 7 bases are a match to TRBD2. With 3 bases clipped from V and 4 bases from J, the junction kept 10 bases outside the gene matches. CDR1 and CDR2 (germline): SGDLS, YYNGEE. This CDR3 is 15 amino acids long. In nucleotides, the CDR3 is TGTGCCAGCAGCGCCGGACTAGAAATCCGATACGAGCAGTACTTC. Protein sequence: CASSAGLEIRYEQYF.

The chain carries TRBV14 and TRBJ2-1; possible D gene TRBD1, 5 bases. Per the germline V gene, CDR1 is SGHDN and CDR2 is FVKESK. Trimming left V 1 base short and J 0 bases short, with 13 bases between. This CDR3 is built from 17 residues. Written as DNA, the CDR3 is TGTGCCAGCAGCCAAGCAGGACACAGGAGCTCCTACAATGAGCAGTTCTTC. It translates to CASSQAGHRSSYNEQFF.

This sequence joins TRBV4-2 and TRBJ1-1; unclear D gene. Between the trimmed V and J ends, which lost 2 bases and 1 base, there was a span of 11 bases. CDR1 is LGHNA, CDR2 YNFKEQ, per germline. The CDR3 consists of 15 residues. The CDR3 region has the DNA TGTGCCAGCAGCCAATTCCAAGGAGGGAACACTGAAGCTTTCTTT. This encodes CASSQFQGGNTEAFF.

On this clonotype: A read error may produce the germline difference seen at one junction end. The chain joins TRBV5-1 to TRBJ2-2, with 7 bases matching TRBD2. The CDR3 consists of 18 residues. The germline V gene has CDR1 SGHRS and CDR2 YFSETQ. The CDR3 region has the DNA TGCGCCAGCAACTTGGCCTTCCAGCTAGCGGCGAACACCGGGGAGCTGTTTTTT. Protein sequence: CASNLAFQLAANTGELFF.

This clonotype was seen only a few times. The V call is TRBV28, the J call TRBJ2-1; 12 nucleotides line up with TRBD2. With 2 bases clipped from V and 4 bases from J, the junction kept 15 bases outside the gene matches. The CDR3 spans 20 residues. CDR1 and CDR2 (germline): MDHEN, SYDVKM. CDR3 sequence: CASSLMGLAGGLGWYNEQFF. Here the CDR3 DNA reads TGTGCCAGCAGTTTAATGGGTCTAGCGGGGGGGCTAGGTTGGTACAATGAGCAGTTCTTC.

The chain employs TRBV29-1 and TRBJ2-1; D is uncertain. Trimming took off 8 bases at V and 3 bases at J, with 11 bases between the two ends. CDR3 length: 12 amino acids. Looked up from germline, CDR1 is SQVTM and CDR2 is ANQGSEA. In DNA form, the CDR3 reads TGCAGCACCGGCGGAGACTACAATGAGCAGTTCTTC. Amino acids: CSTGGDYNEQFF.

This rearrangement joins TRBV11-2 to TRBJ2-3; 8 nucleotides line up with TRBD2. The V segment lost 5 bases and the J segment 2 bases; nucleotides outside the gene matches: 12. This CDR3 is 17 amino acids long. Germline V CDR1 and CDR2: SGHAT, FQNNGV. The CDR3 coding sequence is TGTGCCAGCAGCCCCTCTAGGGCAGCGGGAGTCACAGATACGCAGTATTTT. It codes for CASSPSRAAGVTDTQYF.

The rearrangement uses TRBV20-1 and TRBJ1-2, with 7 bases aligning to TRBD1. Losses at the gene ends were 6 bases for V and 8 bases for J; bases not matched to a gene: 9. The V gene's germline CDR1 is DFQATT and CDR2 SNEGSKA (reference sequence). The CDR3 length is 12 residues. CDR3 DNA: TGCAGTGCCATAGACAGGGCGAGCGGCTACACCTTC. Its translation: CSAIDRASGYTF.

The gene calls are TRBV5-6 and TRBJ2-7, with D unclear. The germline gives CDR1 SGHDT, CDR2 YYEEEE. V dropped 3 bases and J dropped 0 bases, with 10 bases sitting between them. The CDR3 covers 14 residues. The CDR3 protein is CASSYRTRSYEQYF. The CDR3 nucleotides are TGTGCCAGCAGCTATAGGACCCGCTCCTACGAGCAGTACTTC.

This clonotype occurred a few times. The rearrangement links TRBV7-2 to TRBJ2-5; D uncertain. Trimming removed 4 bases from V and 2 bases from J, with 8 bases in between. The CDR3 has 13 residues. CDR1 is SGHTA, CDR2 FQGNSA, per germline. CDR3 region: CASSSLGQETQYF. The CDR3 DNA is TGTGCCAGCAGCTCACTGGGACAAGAGACCCAGTACTTC.

In its sample, this clonotype was seen a few times. The gene calls are TRBV12-3 or TRBV12-4 and TRBJ1-3; D remains ambiguous. V was pared by 7 bases and J by 2 bases, with 21 bases between. This CDR3 is 17 amino acids long. This CDR3 reads CASTPWELLHPGNTIYF. The CDR3 DNA reads TGTGCCAGCACACCCTGGGAGCTGCTACATCCTGGAAACACCATATATTTT.

The chain uses TRBV7-3 and TRBJ2-3, with a weak D call TRBD1 (6 bases). Germline lookup yields CDR1 SGHTA and CDR2 FQGTGA. CDR3 length equals 15 residues. Trimming removed 2 bases at V and 1 base at J, with 10 bases between. The CDR3 loop reads CASSLGQIGTDTQYF. In nucleotides, the CDR3 is TGTGCCAGCAGCTTAGGACAGATAGGCACAGATACGCAGTATTTT.

The CDR3 reads CASSLRNRGYEQYF. CDR3 bases: TGCGCCAGCAGCTTGAGGAACAGGGGCTACGAGCAGTACTTC. This chain connects TRBV5-1 to TRBJ2-7; TRBD1 agrees at 7 bases. This CDR3 spans 14 amino acids. J was trimmed by 3 bases and V by 1 base; bases with no gene match: 4. Germline V CDR1 and CDR2: SGHRS, YFSETQ.

This clonotype was seen a handful of times. J is TRBJ2-7 and V is TRBV4-1; D is possibly TRBD1 (6 bases). Trimming stripped 1 base from V and 6 bases from J, with 16 bases between. The CDR3 loop spans 15 amino acids. Germline CDR1 reads MGHRA; CDR2 reads YSYEKL. This CDR3 reads CASSQVTGMMSEQYF. For the CDR3, the DNA is TGCGCCAGCAGCCAAGTTACAGGGATGATGAGCGAGCAGTACTTC.